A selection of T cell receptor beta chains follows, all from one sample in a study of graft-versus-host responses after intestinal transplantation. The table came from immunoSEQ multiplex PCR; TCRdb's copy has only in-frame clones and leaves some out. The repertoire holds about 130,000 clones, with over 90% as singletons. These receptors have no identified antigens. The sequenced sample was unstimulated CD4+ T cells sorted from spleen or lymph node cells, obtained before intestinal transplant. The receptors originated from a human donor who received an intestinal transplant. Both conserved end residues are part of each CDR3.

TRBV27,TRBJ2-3,CASSLYRTQRNTDTQYF
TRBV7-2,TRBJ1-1,CASSLGIDTEAFF
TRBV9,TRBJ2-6,CASSVGTGGSSGANVLTF
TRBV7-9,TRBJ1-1,CASSPGQENTEAFF
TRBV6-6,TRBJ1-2,CASSYSVPHGYTF
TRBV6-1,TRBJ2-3,CATTGGLGTDTQYF
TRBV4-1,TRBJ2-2,CASSPTSGKNTGELFF
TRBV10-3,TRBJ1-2,CAISEYRLDGYTF
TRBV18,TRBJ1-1,CASSPRTGSDSTEAFF
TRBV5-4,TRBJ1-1,CASSLKPPNGEAFF
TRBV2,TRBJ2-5,CASSEQREAGTQYF
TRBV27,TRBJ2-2,CASSFRGGAYTGELFF
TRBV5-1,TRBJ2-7,CASSFSGNFYEQYF
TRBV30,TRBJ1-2,CAWSVNTGVYGYTF
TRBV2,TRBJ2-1,CASSPLAGGLNEQFF
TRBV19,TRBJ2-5,CASSIRSGTSETQYF
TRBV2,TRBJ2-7,CASTPGGGTRARPSNYEQYF
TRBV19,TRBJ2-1,CASSILGTGQQSEQFF
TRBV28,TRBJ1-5,CASSPQGPGTGGNQPQHF
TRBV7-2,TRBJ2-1,CASSLIHLNEQFF
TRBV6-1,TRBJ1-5,CASSERADFSNQPQHF
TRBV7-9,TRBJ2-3,CASSLGFRDLRTDTQYF
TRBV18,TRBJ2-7,CASSQGLADMRYEQYF
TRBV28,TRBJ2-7,CASSLKLSLEQYF
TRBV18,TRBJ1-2,CASSPPAAINYGYTF
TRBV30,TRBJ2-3,CAWIPANSGADTQYF
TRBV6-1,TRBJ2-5,CASSDNFGSRGETQYF
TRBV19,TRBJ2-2,CASSTSGVNTGELFF
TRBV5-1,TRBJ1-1,CASATGLNTEAFF
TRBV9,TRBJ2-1,CASSVGSSGGHNEQFF
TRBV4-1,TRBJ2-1,CASSQGGTSGSYNEQFF
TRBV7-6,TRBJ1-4,CASSFGRTGPNEKLFF
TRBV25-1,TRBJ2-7,CASSLPLGGTYEQYF
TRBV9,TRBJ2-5,CASSVEGLAGAETQYF
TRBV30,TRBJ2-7,CAWHQGGQGWNYEQYF
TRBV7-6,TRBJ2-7,CASSFTLGQAAYEQYF
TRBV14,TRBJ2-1,CASSPLGGRPSYNEQFF
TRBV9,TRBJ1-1,CASSVTGKNTEAFF
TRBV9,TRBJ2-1,CASSLKSGNEQFF
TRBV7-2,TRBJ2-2,CASSPRLQVTGELFF
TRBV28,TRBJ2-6,CASIRRGSLSGANVLTF
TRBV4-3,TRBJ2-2,CASSERASSNTGELFF
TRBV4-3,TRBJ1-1,CASSQLASGNTEAFF
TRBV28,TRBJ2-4,CASSPRGSEGKNIQYF
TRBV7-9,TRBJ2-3,CASSLRREPDTQYF